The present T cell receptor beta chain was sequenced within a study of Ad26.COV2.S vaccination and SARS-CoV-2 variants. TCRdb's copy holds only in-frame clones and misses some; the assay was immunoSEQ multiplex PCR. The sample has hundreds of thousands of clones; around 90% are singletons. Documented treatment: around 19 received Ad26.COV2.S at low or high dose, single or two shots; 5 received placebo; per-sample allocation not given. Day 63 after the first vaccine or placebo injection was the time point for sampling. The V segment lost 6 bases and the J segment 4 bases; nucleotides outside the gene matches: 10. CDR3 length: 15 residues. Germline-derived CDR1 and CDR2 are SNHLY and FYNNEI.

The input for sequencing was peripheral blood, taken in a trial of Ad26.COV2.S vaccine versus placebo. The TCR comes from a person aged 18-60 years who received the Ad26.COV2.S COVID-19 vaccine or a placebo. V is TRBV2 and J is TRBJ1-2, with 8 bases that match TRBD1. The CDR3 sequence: CASRTAGQDLYGYTF. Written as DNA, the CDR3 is TGTGCCAGCAGAACGGCGGGACAGGACCTCTATGGCTACACCTTC. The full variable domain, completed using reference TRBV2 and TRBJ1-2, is EPEVTQTPSHQVTQMGQEVILRCVPISNHLYFYWYRQILGQKVEFLVSFYNNEISEKSEIFDDQFSVERPDGSNFTLKIRSTKLEDSAMYFCASRTAGQDLYGYTFGSGTRLTVV.